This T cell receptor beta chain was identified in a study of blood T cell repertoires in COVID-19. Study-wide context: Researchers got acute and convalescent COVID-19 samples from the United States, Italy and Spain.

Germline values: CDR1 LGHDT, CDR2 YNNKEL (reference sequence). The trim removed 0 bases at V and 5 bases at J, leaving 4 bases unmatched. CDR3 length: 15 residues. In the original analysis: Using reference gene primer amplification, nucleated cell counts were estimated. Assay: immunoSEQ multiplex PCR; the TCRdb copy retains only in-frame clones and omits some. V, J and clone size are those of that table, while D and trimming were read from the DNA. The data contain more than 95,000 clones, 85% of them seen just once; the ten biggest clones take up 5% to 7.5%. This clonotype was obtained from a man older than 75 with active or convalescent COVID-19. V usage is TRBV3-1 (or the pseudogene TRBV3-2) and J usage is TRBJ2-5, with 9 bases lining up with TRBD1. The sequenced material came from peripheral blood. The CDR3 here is CASSQEDRGWETQYF. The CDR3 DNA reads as TGTGCCAGCAGCCAAGAGGACAGGGGTTGGGAGACCCAGTACTTC.